Reported below is one TCR beta chain. Its antigen specificity is not known. It has no much larger one-base neighbor in the sample; base qualities were not kept. The data were taken from a study of blood T cells in healthy people across ages (dated by TCRdb to between 2014 and 2017). General notes on the study: In model experiments, roughly one uniquely barcoded TCR beta cDNA molecule per two T cells was captured by template switching. To track age-related changes in TCR beta repertoire diversity, the study relied on deep sequencing normalized with unique cDNA molecular identifiers. The donors were split into four age groups: young (average 16 years), middle-aged (about 40), aged (more than 60) and long-lived (over 75). Donors of different ages were randomly distributed across sequencing lanes to avoid experimental bias. The study analyzed two additional independent replicas of 1 million unique cDNA reads from the same blood draw for two donors, one aged 18 to 30 and one aged 80 or older.

The method behind the library was 5' RACE. Sequencing used an Illumina HiSeq 2500. A second PCR of about 6 to 12 cycles was run with a J-beta primer mix and a sample-barcoded 5' primer. A unique molecular identifier was introduced onto each TCR beta cDNA molecule by a template-switch 5' adaptor carrying 12 random nucleotides. At least 2.5 million CDR3-containing paired-end reads were obtained from each sample. All of the RNA was converted into first-strand cDNA using the Mint cDNA synthesis kit, with a TRBC-specific oligonucleotide serving as the primer. All cDNA was treated with uracil-DNA glycosylase and then went through a first 18-cycle PCR with the universal primers M1SS and BC2_uni_R. The study's processing was this. For normalization, 1 million high-quality reads were randomly selected from each sample, with every read carrying a distinct molecular identifier. Reads sharing molecular identifiers were discarded rather than binned into consensus sequences. CDR3 identification, clonotype clustering and error correction used MiTCR with a Q25 quality threshold and the strictest error-elimination algorithm. A nonparametric unseen species model using Euler transformation provided a lower-bound estimate of total TCR beta diversity. The public reads were reprocessed in TCRdb via fastp at Q25 and MiXCR, keeping in-frame beta chains. Duplicate CDR3 protein sequences are folded into a single record with the most common DNA and genes. These V and J calls originate from TCRdb's pipeline instead of the authors' own analysis. For this sample the table gives approximately 690,000 distinct CDR3 sequences, of which 35% to 50% were detected only once. The biggest ten clones account for approximately 31% of the sample.

What the research found in general, with its limitations: Because the CMV infection status of the donors was unknown, age-related changes in expanded clonotypes may potentially have been confounded. Because profiling used bulk unsorted PBMCs, naive and antigen-experienced compartments could not be compared conclusively. Estimates of total diversity based on one million sequenced T cells were regarded as lower bounds and as underestimates. Observed TCR beta diversity per million T cells fell roughly linearly with age, and a significant reduction was already apparent by age around 39. Compared with the aged group, more naive CD4+ T cells, fewer expanded clones and increased TCR diversity were shown by the long-lived group, suggesting age selection. A strong correlation was found between observed TCR beta diversity and the percentage of naive T cells measured by flow cytometry.

Here V drops 7 bases and J drops 4 bases, and the junction holds 7 bases not matched to any gene. Reading the germline V gene gives CDR1 KGHDR and CDR2 SFDVKD. Its CDR3 holds 14 amino acids, cysteine through phenylalanine. Of all the DNA, just the CDR3 is kept, 42 bases in frame from base 1. Donors were approximately 42 systemically healthy Caucasian individuals from Russia aged roughly 6 to 90 years. Approximately 10 milliliters of peripheral blood were collected from each donor into EDTA-treated Vacutainer tubes. Ficoll-Paque density-gradient centrifugation was used to isolate PBMCs, with at least 6.5 million per sample. Trizol reagent was used to extract total RNA from the PBMCs, yielding at least 5.5 micrograms per sample. For every donor, flow cytometry on a PBMC aliquot measured the percentage of naive CD45RAhigh/CD27high T cells.

The sequenced material came from blood. The chain couples TRBV24-1 to TRBJ1-1, with 8 bases aligning to TRBD1. The receptor was derived from a man older than 75 in good health. The DNA sequence reads TGTGCCACCAGGGAGGACAGGGACATCACTGAAGCTTTCTTT. Translated, this is CATREDRDITEAFF.